This TCR beta chain came from a study of T cell repertoires in cytomegalovirus infection. TCRdb itself ran the reads through MiXCR, one entry per CDR3 protein. The sample holds under 600,000 distinct CDR3 sequences, 16% seen once. The germline gives CDR1 KGHSH, CDR2 LQKENI. V was pared by 2 bases and J by 5 bases, with 13 bases between. The CDR3 sequence is 15 residues long. About this clonotype: Here the CDR3 omits its conserved ending phenylalanine or tryptophan, so a read error is the likely source.

The V call is TRBV18, the J call TRBJ1-5, with D tentatively TRBD1 (5 bases). The sequence was collected from a human donor in good health (CMV status not recorded). Some clones in this sample may be carry-over from other donors' samples. The specimen sequenced was CD8+ T cells from PBMCs. The CDR3 sequence: CASSPNEGVDQPQHV. The DNA for the CDR3 is TGTGCCAGCTCACCAAACGAAGGGGTGGATCAGCCCCAGCATGTT.